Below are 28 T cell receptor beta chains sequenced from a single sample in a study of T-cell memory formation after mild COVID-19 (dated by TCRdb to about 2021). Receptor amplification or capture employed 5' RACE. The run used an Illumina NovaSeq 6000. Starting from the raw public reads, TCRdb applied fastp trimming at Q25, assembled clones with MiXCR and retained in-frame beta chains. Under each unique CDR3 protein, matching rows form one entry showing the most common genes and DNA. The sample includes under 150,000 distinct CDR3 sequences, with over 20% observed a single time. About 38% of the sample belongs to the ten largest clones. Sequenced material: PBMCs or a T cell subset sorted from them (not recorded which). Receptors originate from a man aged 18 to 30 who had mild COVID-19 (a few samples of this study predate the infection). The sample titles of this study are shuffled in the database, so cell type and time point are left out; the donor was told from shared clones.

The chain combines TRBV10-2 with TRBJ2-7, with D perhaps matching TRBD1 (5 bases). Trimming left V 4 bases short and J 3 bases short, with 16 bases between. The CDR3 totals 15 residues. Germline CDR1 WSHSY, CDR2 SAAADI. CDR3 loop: CASSGSQVALYEQYF. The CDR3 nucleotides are TGCGCCAGCAGTGGGTCACAGGTTGCCCTCTACGAGCAGTACTTC.

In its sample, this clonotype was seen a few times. The CDR3 bases are TGCGCCAGCAGCCAAGATTGGGGTCAGCCCCAGCATTTT. Protein sequence: CASSQDWGQPQHF. This chain links TRBV4-3 with TRBJ1-5, with D hard to call. This CDR3 spans 13 amino acids. Trimming pared 0 bases from V and 6 bases from J, leaving 6 bases between. The germline V gene encodes CDR1 LGHNA and CDR2 YSLEER.

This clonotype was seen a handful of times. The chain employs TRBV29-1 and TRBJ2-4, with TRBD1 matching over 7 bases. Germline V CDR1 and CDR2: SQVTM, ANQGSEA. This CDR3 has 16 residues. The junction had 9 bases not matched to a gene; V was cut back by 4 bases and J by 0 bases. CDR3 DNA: TGCAGCGTTGTGTACAGGGGTCAGTTAGCCAAAAACATTCAGTACTTC. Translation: CSVVYRGQLAKNIQYF.

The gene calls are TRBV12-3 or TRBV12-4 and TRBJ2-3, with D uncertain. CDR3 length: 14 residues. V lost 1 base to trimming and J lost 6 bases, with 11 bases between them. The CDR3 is CASSLVGFADTQYF. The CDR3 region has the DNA TGTGCCAGCAGTTTAGTTGGGTTCGCGGATACGCAGTATTTT.

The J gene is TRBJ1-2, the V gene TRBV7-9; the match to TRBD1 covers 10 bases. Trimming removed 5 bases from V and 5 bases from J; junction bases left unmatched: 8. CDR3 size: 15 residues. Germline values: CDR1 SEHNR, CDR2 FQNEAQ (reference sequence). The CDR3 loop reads CASSPSGTGVYGYTF. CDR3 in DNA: TGTGCCAGCAGCCCGTCGGGGACAGGGGTTTATGGCTACACCTTC.

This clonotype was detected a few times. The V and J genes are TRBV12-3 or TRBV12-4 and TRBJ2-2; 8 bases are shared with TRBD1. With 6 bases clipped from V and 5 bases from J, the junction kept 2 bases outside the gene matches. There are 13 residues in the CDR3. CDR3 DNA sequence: TGTGCCAGCAGACGACAGGGGACCGGGGAGCTGTTTTTT. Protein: CASRRQGTGELFF.

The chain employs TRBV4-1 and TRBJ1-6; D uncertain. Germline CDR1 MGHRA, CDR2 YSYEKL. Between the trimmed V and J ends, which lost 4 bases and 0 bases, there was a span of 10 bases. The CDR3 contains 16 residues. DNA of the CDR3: TGCGCCAGCAGCCGAAGAGTAAGCTCCTATAATTCACCCCTCCACTTT. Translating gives CASSRRVSSYNSPLHF.

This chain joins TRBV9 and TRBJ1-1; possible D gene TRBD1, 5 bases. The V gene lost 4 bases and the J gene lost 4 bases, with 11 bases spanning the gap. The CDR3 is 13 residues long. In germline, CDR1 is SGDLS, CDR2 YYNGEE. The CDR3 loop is CASSPREITEAFF. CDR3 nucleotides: TGTGCCAGCAGCCCCAGGGAAATCACTGAAGCTTTCTTT.

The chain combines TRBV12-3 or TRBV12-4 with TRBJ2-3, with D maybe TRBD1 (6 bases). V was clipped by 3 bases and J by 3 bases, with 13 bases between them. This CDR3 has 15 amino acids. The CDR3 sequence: CASSFVGAGTDTQYF. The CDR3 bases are TGTGCCAGCAGTTTTGTGGGGGCCGGGACAGATACGCAGTATTTT.

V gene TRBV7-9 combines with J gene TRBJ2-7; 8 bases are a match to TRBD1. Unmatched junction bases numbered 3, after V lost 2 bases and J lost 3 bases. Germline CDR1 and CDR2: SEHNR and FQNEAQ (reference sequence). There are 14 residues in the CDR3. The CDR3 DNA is TGTGCCAGCAGCTTACCAGACAGGGGCTACGAGCAGTACTTC. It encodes CASSLPDRGYEQYF.

In DNA form, the CDR3 reads TGCAGCGCCTCGACAGGGAACAGCAATCAGCCCCAGCATTTT. Translation: CSASTGNSNQPQHF. V usage is TRBV29-1 and J usage is TRBJ1-5; 7 bases fit TRBD1. Trimming at V came to 7 bases and at J to 1 base, leaving 7 bases not matched to a gene. The CDR3 loop spans 14 amino acids. The germline CDR1 and CDR2 sequences are SQVTM and ANQGSEA.

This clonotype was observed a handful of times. The CDR3, as DNA: TGTGCCAGCAGCCAAGGTCACTCGAGCTCCTATAATTCACCCCTCCACTTT. It translates to CASSQGHSSSYNSPLHF. The chain couples TRBV4-2 to TRBJ1-6; D uncertain. The germline V gene encodes CDR1 LGHNA and CDR2 YNFKEQ. The CDR3 is made up of 17 amino acids. Trimming pared 1 base from V and 0 bases from J, leaving 10 bases between.

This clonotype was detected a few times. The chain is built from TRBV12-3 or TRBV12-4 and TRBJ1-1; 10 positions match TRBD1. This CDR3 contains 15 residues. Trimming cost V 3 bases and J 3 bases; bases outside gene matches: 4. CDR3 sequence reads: CASSLGQGIYTEAFF. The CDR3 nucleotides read TGTGCCAGCAGTTTGGGACAGGGGATTTACACTGAAGCTTTCTTT.

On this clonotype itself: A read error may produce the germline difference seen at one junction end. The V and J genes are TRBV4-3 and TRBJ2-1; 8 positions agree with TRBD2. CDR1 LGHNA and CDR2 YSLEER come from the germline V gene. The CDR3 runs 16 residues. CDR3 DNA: TGCGCCAGCAGCCAACGGGGGGGGTCACCCTACGATGAGCAGTTCTTC. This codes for CASSQRGGSPYDEQFF.

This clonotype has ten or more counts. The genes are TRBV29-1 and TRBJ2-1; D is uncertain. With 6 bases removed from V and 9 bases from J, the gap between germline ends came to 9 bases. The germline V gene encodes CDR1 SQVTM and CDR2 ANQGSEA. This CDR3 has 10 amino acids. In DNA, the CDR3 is TGCAGCGTGGGAACCAGTGAGCAGTTCTTC. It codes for CSVGTSEQFF.

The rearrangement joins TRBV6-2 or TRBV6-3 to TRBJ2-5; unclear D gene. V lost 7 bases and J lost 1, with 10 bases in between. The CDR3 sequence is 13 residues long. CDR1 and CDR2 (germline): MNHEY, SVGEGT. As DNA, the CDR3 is TGTGCCAGCAATCGACGGATCCAAGAGACCCAGTACTTC. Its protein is CASNRRIQETQYF.

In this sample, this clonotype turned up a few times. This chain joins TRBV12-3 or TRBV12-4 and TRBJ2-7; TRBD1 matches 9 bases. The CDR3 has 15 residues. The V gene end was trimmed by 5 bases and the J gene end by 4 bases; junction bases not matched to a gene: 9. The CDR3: CASSRGPDRGYEQYF. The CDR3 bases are TGTGCCAGCAGTCGAGGGCCGGACAGGGGTTACGAGCAGTACTTC.

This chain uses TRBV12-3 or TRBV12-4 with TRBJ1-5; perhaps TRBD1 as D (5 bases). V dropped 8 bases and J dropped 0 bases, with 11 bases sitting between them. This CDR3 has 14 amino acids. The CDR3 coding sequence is TGTGCCAGCCAACCAGGGTTTAGCAATCAGCCCCAGCATTTT. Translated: CASQPGFSNQPQHF.

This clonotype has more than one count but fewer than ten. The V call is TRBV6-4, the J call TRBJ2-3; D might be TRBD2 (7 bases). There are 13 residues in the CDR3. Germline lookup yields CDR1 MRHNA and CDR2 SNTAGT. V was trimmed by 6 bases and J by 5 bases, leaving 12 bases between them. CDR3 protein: CASSGGPLDTQYF. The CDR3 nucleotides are TGTGCCAGCAGCGGGGGGCCTCTAGATACGCAGTATTTT.

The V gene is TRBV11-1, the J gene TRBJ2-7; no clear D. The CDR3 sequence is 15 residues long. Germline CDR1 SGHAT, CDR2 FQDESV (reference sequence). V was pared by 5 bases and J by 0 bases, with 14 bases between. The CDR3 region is CASSPTDATSYEQYF. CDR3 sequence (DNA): TGTGCCAGCAGCCCGACCGACGCCACCTCCTACGAGCAGTACTTC.

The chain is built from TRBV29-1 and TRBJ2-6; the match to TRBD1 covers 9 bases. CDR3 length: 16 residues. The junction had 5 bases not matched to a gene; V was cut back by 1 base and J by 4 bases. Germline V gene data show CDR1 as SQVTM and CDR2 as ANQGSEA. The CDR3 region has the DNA TGCAGCGTTGAAGGAGGGACAGGGCCAGGGGCCAACGTCCTGACTTTC. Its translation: CSVEGGTGPGANVLTF. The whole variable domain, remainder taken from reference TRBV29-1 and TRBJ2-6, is SAVISQKPSRDICQRGTSLTIQCQVDSQVTMMFWYRQQPGQSLTLIATANQGSEATYESGFVIDKFPISRPNLTFSTLTVSNMSPEDSSIYLCSVEGGTGPGANVLTFGAGSRLTVL.

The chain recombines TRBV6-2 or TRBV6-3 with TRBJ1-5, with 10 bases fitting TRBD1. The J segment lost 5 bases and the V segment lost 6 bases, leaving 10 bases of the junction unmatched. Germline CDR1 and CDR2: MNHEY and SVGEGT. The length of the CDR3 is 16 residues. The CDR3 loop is CASSPTPGQGHQPQHF. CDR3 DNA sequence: TGTGCCAGCAGCCCTACACCGGGACAGGGGCATCAGCCCCAGCATTTT.

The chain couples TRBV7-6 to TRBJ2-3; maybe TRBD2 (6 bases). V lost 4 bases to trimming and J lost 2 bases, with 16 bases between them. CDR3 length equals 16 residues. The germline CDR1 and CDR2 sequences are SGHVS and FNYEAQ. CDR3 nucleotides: TGTGCCAGCAGCTCCCCCTGGGGGGTGGACACAGATACGCAGTATTTT. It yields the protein CASSSPWGVDTDTQYF.

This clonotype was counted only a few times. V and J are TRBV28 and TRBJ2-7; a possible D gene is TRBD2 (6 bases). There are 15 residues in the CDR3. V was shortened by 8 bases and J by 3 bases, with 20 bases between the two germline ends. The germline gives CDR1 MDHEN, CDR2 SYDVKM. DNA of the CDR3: TGTGCCAGCCCAAACGCGGGACGCCAGGTCTACGAGCAGTACGTC. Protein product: CASPNAGRQVYEQYV.

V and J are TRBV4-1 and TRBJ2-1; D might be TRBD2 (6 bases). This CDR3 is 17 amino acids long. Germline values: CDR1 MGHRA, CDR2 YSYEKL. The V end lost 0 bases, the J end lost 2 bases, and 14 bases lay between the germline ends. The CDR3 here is CASSQEEAGSTYNEQFF. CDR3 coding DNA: TGCGCCAGCAGCCAAGAGGAGGCGGGGTCTACCTACAATGAGCAGTTCTTC.

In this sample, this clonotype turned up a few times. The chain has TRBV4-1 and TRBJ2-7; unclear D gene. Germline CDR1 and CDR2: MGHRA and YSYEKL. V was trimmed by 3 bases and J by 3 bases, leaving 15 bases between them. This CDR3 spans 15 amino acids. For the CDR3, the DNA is TGCGCCAGCAGCCAGGGCTCTGGACCGAGCTACGAGCAGTACGTC. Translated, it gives CASSQGSGPSYEQYV.

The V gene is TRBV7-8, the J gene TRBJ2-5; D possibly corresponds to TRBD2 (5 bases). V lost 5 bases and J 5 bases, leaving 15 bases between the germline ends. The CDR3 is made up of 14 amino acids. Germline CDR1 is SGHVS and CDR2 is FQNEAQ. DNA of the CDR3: TGTGCCAGCAGCGCCGCCGGGGAAGCGGAGACCCAGTACTTC. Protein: CASSAAGEAETQYF. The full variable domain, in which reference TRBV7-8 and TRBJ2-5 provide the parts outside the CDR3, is GAGVSQSPRYKVAKRGQDVALRCDPISGHVSLFWYQQALGQGPEFLTYFQNEAQLDKSGLPSDRFFAERPEGSVSTLKIQRTQQEDSAVYLCASSAAGEAETQYFGPGTRLLVL.

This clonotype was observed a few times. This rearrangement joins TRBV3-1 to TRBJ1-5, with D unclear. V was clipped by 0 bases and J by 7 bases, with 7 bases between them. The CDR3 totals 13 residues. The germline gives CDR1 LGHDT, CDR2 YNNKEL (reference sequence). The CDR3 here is CASSQDDEQPQHF. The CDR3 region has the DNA TGTGCCAGCAGCCAAGATGATGAACAGCCCCAGCATTTT.